This TCR beta chain is drawn from a study of pediatric ulcerative colitis. Looking at the study overall: Over five patients showed pancolitis and two showed left-sided colitis. Study-wide results and limits: Acute severe colitis showed lower rectal diversity from clonal expansions. Substantially fewer templates came from two patients' blood samples.

On this clone itself: Its antigen remains unidentified.

This was a survey-level run. TCRdb keeps only in-frame clones here, not all; method: immunoSEQ multiplex PCR. Of roughly 49,000 clones listed, 78% are singletons. During colonoscopy, one to two rectal pinch biopsies were collected. Sequencing was carried out using gut tissue. This TCR derives from a girl aged 5 to 17 with moderate ulcerative colitis.

The CDR3 protein is CASSQAPPHLGGNTEAFF. The DNA for the CDR3 is TGCGCCAGCAGCCAAGCACCCCCCCACCTAGGGGGAAACACTGAAGCTTTCTTT. The chain carries TRBV4-1 and TRBJ1-1, with D perhaps TRBD1 (6 bases). The CDR3 is made up of 18 amino acids. Trimming shortened V by 1 base and J by 2 bases, and 20 bases separated the two germline ends. Per germline, CDR1 MGHRA and CDR2 YSYEKL.